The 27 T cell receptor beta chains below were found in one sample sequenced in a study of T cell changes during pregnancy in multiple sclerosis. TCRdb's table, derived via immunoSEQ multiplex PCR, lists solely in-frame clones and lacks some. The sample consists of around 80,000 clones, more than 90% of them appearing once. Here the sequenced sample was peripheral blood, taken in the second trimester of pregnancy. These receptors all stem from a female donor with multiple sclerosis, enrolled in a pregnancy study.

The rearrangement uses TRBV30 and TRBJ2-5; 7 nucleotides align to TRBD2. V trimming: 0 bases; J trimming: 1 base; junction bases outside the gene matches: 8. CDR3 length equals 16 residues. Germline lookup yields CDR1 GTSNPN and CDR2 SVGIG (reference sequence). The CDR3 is CAWSVLKGGSQETQYF. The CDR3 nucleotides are TGTGCCTGGAGTGTACTTAAGGGAGGGAGCCAAGAGACCCAGTACTTC.

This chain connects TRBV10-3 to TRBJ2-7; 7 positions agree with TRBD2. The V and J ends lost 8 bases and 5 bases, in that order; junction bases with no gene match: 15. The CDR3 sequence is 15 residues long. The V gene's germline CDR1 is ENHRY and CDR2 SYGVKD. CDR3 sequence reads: CAIRVGGSGGHEQYF. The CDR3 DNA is TGTGCCATCCGGGTTGGGGGATCGGGAGGCCACGAGCAGTACTTC.

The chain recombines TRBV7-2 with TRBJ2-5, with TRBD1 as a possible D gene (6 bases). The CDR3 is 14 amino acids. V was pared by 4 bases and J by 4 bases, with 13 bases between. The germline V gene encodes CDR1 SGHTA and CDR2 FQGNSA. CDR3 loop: CASSSLWGRETQYF. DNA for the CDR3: TGTGCCAGCAGCTCCCTATGGGGGCGAGAGACCCAGTACTTC.

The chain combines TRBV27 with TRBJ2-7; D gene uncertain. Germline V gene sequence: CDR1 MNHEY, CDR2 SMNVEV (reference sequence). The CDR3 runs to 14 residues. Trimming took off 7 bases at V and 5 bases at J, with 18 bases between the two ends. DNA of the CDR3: TGTGCCAGCAATCCGGTCCCCACCAGGCACGAGCAGTACTTC. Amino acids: CASNPVPTRHEQYF.

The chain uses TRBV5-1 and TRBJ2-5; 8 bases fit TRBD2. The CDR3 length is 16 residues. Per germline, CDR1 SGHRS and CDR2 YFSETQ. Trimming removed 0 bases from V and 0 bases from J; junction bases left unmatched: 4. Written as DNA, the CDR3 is TGCGCCAGCAGCTTGGTGGTAGCGGGGAACCAAGAGACCCAGTACTTC. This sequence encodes CASSLVVAGNQETQYF.

The CDR3 DNA sequence: TGTGCCAGCACTACATCGGGTATTCCCTACGAGCAGTACTTC. Translation: CASTTSGIPYEQYF. The chain combines TRBV6-1 with TRBJ2-7; the D is unclear. V lost 7 bases to trimming and J lost 2 bases, with 15 bases between them. Germline CDR1 and CDR2: MNHNS and SASEGT. The CDR3 runs 14 residues.

The chain's CDR3 is CASSRQGKAYEQYF. The CDR3 DNA sequence: TGTGCCAGCAGTCGGCAGGGAAAGGCCTACGAGCAGTACTTC. The rearrangement uses TRBV27 and TRBJ2-7; D might be TRBD1 (5 bases). CDR3 length: 14 amino acids. The V end lost 5 bases, the J end lost 2 bases, and 13 bases lay between the germline ends. Germline V gives CDR1 MNHEY, CDR2 SMNVEV (reference sequence).

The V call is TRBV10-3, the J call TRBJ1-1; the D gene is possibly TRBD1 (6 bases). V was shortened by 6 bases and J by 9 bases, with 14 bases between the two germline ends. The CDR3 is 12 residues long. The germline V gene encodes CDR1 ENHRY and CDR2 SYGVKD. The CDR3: CAISENDRKAFF. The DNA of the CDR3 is TGTGCCATCAGCGAAAACGACAGGAAAGCTTTCTTT.

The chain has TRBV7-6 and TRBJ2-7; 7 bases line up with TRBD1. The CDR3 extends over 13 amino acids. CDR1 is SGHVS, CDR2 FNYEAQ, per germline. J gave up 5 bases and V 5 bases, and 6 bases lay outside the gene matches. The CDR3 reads CASSERQGDEQYF. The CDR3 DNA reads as TGTGCCAGCAGCGAACGACAGGGAGACGAGCAGTACTTC.

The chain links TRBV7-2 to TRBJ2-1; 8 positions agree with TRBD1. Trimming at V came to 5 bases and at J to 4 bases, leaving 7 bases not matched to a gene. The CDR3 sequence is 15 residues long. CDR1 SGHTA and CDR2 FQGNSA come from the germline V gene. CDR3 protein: CASSPRQGRYNEQFF. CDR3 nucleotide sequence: TGTGCCAGCAGCCCCCGACAGGGGAGATACAATGAGCAGTTCTTC.

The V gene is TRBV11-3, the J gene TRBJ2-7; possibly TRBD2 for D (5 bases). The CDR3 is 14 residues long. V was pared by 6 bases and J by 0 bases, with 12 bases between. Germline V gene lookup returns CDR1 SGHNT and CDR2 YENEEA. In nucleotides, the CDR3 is TGTGCCAGCAGGGAACCGACTAACTCCTACGAGCAGTACTTC. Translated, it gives CASREPTNSYEQYF. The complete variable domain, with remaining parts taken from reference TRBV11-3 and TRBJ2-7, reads EAGVVQSPRYKIIEKKQPVAFWCNPISGHNTLYWYLQNLGQGPELLIRYENEEAVDDSQLPKDRFSAERLKGVDSTLKIQPAELGDSAVYLCASREPTNSYEQYFGPGTRLTVT.

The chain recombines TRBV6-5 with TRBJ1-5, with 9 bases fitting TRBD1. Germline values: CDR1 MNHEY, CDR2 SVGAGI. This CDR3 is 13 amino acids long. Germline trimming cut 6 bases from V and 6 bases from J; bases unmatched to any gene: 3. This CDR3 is CASRGQGGQPQHF. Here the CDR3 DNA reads TGTGCCAGCAGGGGACAGGGCGGTCAGCCCCAGCATTTT.

CDR3 residues: CASSLRPDLPTNEKLFF. The CDR3 DNA follows: TGCGCCAGCAGCTTGAGACCGGACTTACCAACTAATGAAAAACTGTTTTTT. V and J are TRBV5-1 and TRBJ1-4; D not certain. This CDR3 is 17 amino acids long. The V end was cut by 1 base, the J end by 0 bases, with 13 bases between. Germline assignment: CDR1 SGHRS and CDR2 YFSETQ.

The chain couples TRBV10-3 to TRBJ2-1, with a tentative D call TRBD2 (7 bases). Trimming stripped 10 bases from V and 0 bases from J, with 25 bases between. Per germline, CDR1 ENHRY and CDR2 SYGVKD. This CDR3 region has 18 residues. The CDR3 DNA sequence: TGTGCCAGGGGGGGCCTAGGTACTCACCCGAGCTCCTACAATGAGCAGTTCTTC. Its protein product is CARGGLGTHPSSYNEQFF.

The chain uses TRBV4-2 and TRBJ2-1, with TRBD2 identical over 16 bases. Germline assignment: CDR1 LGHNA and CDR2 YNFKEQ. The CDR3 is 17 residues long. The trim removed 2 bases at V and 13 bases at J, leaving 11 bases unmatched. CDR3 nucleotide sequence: TGTGCCAGCAGCCAACGTAGCGGGACTAGCGGGAGGGTGGATCAGTTCTTC. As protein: CASSQRSGTSGRVDQFF.

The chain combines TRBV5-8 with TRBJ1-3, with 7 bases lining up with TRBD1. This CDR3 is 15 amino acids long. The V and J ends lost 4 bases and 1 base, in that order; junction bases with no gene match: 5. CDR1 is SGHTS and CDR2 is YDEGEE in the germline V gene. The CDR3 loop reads CASSTGTASGNTIYF. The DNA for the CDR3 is TGTGCCAGCAGCACAGGGACAGCTTCTGGAAACACCATATATTTT.

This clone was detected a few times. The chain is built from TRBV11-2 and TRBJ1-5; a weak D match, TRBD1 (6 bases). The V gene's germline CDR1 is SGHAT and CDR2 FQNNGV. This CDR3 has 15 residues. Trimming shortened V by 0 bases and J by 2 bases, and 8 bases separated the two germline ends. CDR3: CASSLDPGGNQPQHF. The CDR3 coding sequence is TGTGCCAGCAGCTTAGACCCAGGGGGCAATCAGCCCCAGCATTTT.

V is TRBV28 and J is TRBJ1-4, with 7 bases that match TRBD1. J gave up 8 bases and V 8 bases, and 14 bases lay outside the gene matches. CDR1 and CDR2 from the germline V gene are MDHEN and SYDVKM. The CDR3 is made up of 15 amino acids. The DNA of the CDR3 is TGTGCCAGCTCGTCATTTCGGACAGGCAGGGAAAAACTGTTTTTT. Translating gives CASSSFRTGREKLFF. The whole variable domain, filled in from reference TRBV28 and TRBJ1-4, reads DVKVTQSSRYLVKRTGEKVFLECVQDMDHENMFWYRQDPGLGLRLIYFSYDVKMKEKGDIPEGYSVSREKKERFSLILESASTNQTSMYLCASSSFRTGREKLFFGSGTQLSVL.

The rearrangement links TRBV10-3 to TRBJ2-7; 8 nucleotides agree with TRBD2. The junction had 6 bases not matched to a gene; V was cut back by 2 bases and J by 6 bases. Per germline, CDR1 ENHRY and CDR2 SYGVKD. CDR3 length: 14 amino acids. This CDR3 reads CAISEPGLATEQYF. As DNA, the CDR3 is TGTGCCATCAGTGAGCCCGGACTAGCAACCGAGCAGTACTTC.

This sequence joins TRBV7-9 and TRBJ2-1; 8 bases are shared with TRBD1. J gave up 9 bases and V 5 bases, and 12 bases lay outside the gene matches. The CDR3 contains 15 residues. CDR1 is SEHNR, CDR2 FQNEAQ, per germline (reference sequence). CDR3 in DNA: TGTGCCAGCAGCCCCCCAGGAACACAGGGGGTTGAGCAGTTCTTC. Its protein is CASSPPGTQGVEQFF.

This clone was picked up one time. The CDR3 loop is CAITGQRLYEQYF. In nucleotides, the CDR3 is TGTGCCATCACGGGACAGCGCCTCTACGAGCAGTACTTC. This rearrangement joins TRBV28 to TRBJ2-7; 7 bases line up with TRBD1. V gave up 10 bases and J gave up 3 bases; unmatched junction bases: 9. Per germline, CDR1 MDHEN and CDR2 SYDVKM. This CDR3 has 13 amino acids.

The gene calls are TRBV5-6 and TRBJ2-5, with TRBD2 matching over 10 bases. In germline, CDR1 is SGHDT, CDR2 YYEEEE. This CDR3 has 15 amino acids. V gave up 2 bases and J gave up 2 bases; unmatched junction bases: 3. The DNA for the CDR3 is TGTGCCAGCAGCTTCGGACTAGCGGCTCAAGAGACCCAGTACTTC. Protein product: CASSFGLAAQETQYF.

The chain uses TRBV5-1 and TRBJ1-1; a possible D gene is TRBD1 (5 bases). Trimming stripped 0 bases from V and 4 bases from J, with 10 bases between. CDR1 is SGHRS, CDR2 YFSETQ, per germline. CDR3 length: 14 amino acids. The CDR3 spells CASSLEGQGTEAFF. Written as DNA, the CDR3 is TGCGCCAGCAGCTTGGAGGGGCAGGGCACTGAAGCTTTCTTT. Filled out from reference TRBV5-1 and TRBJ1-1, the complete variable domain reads KAGVTQTPRYLIKTRGQQVTLSCSPISGHRSVSWYQQTPGQGLQFLFEYFSETQRNKGNFPGRFSGRQFSNSRSEMNVSTLELGDSALYLCASSLEGQGTEAFFGQGTRLTVV.

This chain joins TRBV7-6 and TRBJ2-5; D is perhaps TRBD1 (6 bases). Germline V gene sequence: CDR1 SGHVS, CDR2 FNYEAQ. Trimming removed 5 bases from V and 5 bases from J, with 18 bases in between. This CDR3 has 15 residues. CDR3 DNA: TGTGCCAGCAGCCCTCTAGACAGGCCAGAGGAGACCCAGTACTTC. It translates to CASSPLDRPEETQYF. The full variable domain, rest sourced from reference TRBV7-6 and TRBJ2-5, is GAGVSQSPRYKVTKRGQDVALRCDPISGHVSLYWYRQALGQGPEFLTYFNYEAQQDKSGLPNDRFSAERPEGSISTLTIQRTEQRDSAMYRCASSPLDRPEETQYFGPGTRLLVL.

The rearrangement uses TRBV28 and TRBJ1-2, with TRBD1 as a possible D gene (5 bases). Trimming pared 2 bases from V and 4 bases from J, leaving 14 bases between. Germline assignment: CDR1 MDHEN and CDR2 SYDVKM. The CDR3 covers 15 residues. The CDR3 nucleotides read TGTGCCAGCAGTTTAATAGGGGTAGTAAGCTATGGCTACACCTTC. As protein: CASSLIGVVSYGYTF.

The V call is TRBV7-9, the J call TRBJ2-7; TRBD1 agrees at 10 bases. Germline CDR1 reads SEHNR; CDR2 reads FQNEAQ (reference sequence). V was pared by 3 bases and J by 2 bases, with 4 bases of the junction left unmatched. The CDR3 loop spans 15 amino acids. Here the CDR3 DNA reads TGTGCCAGCAGCTTGGGACAGGGGCACCCCTACGAGCAGTACTTC. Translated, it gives CASSLGQGHPYEQYF. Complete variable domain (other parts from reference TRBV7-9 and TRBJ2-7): DTGVSQNPRHKITKRGQNVTFRCDPISEHNRLYWYRQTLGQGPEFLTYFQNEAQLEKSRLLSDRFSAERPKGSFSTLEIQRTEQGDSAMYLCASSLGQGHPYEQYFGPGTRLTVT.

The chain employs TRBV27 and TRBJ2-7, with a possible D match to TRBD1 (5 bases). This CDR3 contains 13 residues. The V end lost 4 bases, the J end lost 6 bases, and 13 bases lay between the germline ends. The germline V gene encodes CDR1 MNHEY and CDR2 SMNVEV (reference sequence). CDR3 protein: CASSSGYLGEQYF. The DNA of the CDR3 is TGTGCCAGCAGTTCAGGGTATCTCGGCGAGCAGTACTTC.